This T cell receptor (beta chain) was identified during a study of TIL therapy for anti-PD-1-resistant metastatic lung cancer. At the level of the study: Patients then received nivolumab; progressors got lymphodepletion, TIL and IL-2. Most patients had lung adenocarcinoma; several tumors were EGFR-mutant, two ALK-rearranged; half smoked currently or formerly. Study findings and constraints: After infusion, TIL clonotypes partly replaced peripheral T cells and declined over months.

The time point was: pre-treatment sample, taken before nivolumab and TIL therapy. Points on this clone: Its antigen is undetermined.

The libraries were made with immunoSEQ v3. Survey-level samples got 2 million or so read pairs; deep-level samples got about 4.5-6.5 million. The data were produced by immunoSEQ multiplex PCR, yet TCRdb's version contains in-frame clones alone and is incomplete. The sample records tens of thousands of clones, more than 60% being singletons. CDR3 size: 13 residues. V lost 3 bases and J lost 2, with 7 bases in between. Germline-derived CDR1 and CDR2 are LNHDA and SQIVND (reference sequence). The receptor was derived from a person between 25 and 80 years old with non-small cell lung cancer. The specimen was blood, collected at baseline. The chain joins TRBV19 to TRBJ2-5; D unresolved. CDR3 loop: CASSMTTQETQYF. The CDR3 nucleotides read TGTGCCAGTAGTATGACAACTCAAGAGACCCAGTACTTC. Using reference TRBV19 and TRBJ2-5 for the parts outside the CDR3, the full variable domain is DGGITQSPKYLFRKEGQNVTLSCEQNLNHDAMYWYRQDPGQGLRLIYYSQIVNDFQKGDIAEGYSVSREKKESFPLTVTSAQKNPTAFYLCASSMTTQETQYFGPGTRLLVL.